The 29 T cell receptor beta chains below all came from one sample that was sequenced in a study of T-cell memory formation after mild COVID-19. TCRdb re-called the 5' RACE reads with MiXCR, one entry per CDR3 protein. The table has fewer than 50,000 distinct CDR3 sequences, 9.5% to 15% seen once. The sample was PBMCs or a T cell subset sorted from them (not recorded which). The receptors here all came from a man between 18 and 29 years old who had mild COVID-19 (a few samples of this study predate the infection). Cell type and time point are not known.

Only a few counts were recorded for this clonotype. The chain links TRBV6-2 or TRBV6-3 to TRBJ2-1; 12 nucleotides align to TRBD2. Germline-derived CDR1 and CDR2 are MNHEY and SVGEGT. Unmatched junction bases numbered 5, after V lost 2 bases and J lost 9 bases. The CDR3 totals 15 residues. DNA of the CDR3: TGTGCCAGCAGTTACCCTAGCGGGGGGGTGTCTGAGCAGTTCTTC. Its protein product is CASSYPSGGVSEQFF.

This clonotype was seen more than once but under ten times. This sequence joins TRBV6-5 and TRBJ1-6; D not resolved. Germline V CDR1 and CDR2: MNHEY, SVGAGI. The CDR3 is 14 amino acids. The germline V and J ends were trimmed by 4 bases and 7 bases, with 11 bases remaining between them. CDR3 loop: CASSFATANSPLHF. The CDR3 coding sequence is TGTGCCAGCAGTTTCGCCACAGCAAATTCACCCCTCCACTTT.

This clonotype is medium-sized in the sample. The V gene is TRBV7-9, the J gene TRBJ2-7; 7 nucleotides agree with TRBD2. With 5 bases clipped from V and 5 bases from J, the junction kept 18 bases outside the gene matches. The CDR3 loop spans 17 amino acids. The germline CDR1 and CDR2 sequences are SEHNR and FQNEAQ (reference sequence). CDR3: CASSPGSSGLPGHEQYF. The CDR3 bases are TGTGCCAGCAGCCCGGGAAGTAGCGGGCTGCCCGGGCACGAGCAGTACTTC.

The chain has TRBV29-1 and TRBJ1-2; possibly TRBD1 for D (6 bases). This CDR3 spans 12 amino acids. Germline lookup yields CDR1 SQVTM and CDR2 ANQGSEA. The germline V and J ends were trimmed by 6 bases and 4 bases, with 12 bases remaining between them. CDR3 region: CSVGGQVYGYTF. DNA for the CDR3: TGCAGCGTGGGGGGGCAGGTCTATGGCTACACCTTC. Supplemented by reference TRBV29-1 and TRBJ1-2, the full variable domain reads SAVISQKPSRDICQRGTSLTIQCQVDSQVTMMFWYRQQPGQSLTLIATANQGSEATYESGFVIDKFPISRPNLTFSTLTVSNMSPEDSSIYLCSVGGQVYGYTFGSGTRLTVV.

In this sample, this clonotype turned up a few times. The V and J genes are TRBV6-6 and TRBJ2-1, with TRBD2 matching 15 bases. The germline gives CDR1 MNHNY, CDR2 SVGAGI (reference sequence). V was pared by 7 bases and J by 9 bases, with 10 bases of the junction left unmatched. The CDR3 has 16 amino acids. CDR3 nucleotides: TGTGCCAGCACCCACGGCGGACTAGCGGGGGGGGGTGAGCAGTTCTTC. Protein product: CASTHGGLAGGGEQFF.

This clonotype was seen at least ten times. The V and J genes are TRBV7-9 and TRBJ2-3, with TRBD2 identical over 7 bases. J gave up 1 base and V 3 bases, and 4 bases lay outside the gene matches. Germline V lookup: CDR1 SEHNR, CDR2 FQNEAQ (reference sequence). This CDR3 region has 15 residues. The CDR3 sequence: CASSLAGAGTDTQYF. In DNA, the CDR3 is TGTGCCAGCAGCTTGGCGGGAGCTGGCACAGATACGCAGTATTTT.

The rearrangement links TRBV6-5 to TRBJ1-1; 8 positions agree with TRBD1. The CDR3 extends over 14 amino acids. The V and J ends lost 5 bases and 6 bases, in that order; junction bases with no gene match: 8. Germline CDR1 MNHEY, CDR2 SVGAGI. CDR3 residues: CASSEDREYPEAFF. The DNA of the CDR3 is TGTGCCAGCAGTGAGGACAGGGAGTATCCTGAAGCTTTCTTT.

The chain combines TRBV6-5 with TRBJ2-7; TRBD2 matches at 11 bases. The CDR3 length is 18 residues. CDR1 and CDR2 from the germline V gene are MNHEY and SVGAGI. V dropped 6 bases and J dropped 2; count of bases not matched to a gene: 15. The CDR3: CASSRIAGGNSETYEQYF. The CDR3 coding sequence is TGTGCCAGCAGCCGAATAGCGGGGGGGAATTCCGAAACCTACGAGCAGTACTTC.

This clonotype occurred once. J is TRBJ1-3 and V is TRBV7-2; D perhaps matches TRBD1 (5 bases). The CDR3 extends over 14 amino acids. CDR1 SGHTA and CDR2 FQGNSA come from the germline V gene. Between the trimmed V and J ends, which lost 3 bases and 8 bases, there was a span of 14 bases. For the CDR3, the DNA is TGTGCCAGCAGCTTCAGTGGGACCTCGGACACCATATATTTT. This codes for CASSFSGTSDTIYF.

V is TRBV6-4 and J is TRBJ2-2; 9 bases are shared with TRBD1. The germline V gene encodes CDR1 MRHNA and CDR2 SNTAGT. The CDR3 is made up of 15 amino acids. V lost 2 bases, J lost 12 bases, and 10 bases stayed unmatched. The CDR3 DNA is TGTGCCAGCAGTGACGGTGAACAGGGGGCGCGGAAGCTGTTTTTT. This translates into CASSDGEQGARKLFF.

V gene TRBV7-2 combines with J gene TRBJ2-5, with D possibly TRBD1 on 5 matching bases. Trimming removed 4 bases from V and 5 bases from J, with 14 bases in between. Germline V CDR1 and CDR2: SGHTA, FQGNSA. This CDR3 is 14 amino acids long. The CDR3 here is CASSSSGMLETQYF. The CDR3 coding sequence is TGTGCCAGCAGCTCCTCAGGGATGTTGGAGACCCAGTACTTC.

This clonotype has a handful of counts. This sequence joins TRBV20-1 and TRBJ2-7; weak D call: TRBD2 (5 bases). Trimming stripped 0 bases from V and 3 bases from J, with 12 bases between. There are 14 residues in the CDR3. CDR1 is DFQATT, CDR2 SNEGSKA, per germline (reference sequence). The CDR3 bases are TGCAGTGCTAGAGACGCGGGCAGAATCTACGAGCAGTACTTC. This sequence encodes CSARDAGRIYEQYF.

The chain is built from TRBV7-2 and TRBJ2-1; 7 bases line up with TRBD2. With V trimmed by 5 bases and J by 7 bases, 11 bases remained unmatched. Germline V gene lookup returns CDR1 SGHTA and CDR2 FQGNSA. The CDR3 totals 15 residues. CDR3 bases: TGTGCCAGCAGCGCGCCCGGGGGGTTTAATAATGAGCAGTTCTTC. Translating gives CASSAPGGFNNEQFF.

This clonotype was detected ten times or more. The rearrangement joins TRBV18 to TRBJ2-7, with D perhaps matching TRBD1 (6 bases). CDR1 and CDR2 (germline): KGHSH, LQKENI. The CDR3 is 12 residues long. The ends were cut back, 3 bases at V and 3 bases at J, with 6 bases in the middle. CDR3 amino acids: CASSPDSYEQYV. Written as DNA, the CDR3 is TGTGCCAGCTCACCGGACAGCTACGAGCAGTACGTC.

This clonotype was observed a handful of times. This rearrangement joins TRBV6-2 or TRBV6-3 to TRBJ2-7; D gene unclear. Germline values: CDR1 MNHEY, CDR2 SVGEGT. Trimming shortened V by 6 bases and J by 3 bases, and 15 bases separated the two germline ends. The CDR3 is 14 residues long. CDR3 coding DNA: TGTGCCAGCAGAATCTCGGGTAGGGTCTACGAGCAGTACGTC. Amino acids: CASRISGRVYEQYV.

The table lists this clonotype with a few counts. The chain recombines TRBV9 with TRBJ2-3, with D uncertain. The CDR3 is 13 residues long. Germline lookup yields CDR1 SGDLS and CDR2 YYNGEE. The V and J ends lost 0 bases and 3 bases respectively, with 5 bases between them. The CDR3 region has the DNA TGTGCCAGCAGCGTAGAGAGGACAGATACGCAGTATTTT. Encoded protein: CASSVERTDTQYF.

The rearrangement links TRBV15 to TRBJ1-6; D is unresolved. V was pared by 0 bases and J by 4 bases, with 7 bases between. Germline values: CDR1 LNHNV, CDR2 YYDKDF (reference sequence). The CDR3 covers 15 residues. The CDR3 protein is CATSRDGQYNSPLHF. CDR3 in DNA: TGTGCCACCAGCAGAGACGGGCAGTATAATTCACCCCTCCACTTT.

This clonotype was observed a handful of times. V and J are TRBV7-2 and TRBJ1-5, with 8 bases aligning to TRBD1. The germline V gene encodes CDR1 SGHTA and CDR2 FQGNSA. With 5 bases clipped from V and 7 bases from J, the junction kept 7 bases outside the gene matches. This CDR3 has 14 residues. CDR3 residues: CASSPQGARQPQHF. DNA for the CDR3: TGTGCCAGCAGCCCGCAGGGGGCCCGGCAGCCCCAGCATTTT.

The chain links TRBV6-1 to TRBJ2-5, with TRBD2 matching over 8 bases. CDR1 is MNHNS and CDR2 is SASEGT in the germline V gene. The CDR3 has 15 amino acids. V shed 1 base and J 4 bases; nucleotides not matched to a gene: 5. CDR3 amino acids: CASSEGPGRGETQYF. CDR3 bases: TGTGCCAGCAGTGAAGGCCCCGGGAGGGGAGAGACCCAGTACTTC.

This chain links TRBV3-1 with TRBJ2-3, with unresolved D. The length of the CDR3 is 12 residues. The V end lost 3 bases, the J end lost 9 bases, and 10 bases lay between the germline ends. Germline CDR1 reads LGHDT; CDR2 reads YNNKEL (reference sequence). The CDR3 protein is CASSHISRTQYF. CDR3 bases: TGTGCCAGCAGCCATATCTCAAGAACGCAGTATTTT.

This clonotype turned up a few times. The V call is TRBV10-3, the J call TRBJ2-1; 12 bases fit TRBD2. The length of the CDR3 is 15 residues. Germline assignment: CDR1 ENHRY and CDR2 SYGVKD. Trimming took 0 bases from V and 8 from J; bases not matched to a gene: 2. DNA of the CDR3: TGTGCCATCAGTGAGTCGTCTAGCGGGGGGGATGAGCAGTTCTTC. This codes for CAISESSSGGDEQFF.

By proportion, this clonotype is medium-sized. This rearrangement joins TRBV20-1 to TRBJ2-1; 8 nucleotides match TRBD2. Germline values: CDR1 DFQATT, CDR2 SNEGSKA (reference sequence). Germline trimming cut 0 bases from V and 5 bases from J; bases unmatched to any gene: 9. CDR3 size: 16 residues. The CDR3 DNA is TGCAGTGCTAGAGATCCCAGAGCGGGGGCCCACAATGAGCAGTTCTTC. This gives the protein CSARDPRAGAHNEQFF.

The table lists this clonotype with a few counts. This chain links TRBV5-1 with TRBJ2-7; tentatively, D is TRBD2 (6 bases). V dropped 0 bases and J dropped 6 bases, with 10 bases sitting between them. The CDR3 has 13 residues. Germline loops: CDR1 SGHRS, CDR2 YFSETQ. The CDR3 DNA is TGCGCCAGCAGCTTGGCCGGGGGTCCCGAGCAGTACGTC. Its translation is CASSLAGGPEQYV.

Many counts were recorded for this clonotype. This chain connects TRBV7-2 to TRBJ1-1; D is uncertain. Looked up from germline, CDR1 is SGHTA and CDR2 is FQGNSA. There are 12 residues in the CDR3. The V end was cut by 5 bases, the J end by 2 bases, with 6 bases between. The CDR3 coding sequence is TGTGCCAGCAGCACTTACAACACTGAAGCTTTCTTT. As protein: CASSTYNTEAFF.

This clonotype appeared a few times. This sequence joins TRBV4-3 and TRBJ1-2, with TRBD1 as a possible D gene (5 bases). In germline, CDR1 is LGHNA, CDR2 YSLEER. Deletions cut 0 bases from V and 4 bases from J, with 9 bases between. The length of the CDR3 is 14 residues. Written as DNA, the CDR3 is TGCGCCAGCAGCCAAGAAGGGGAGGGCTATGGCTACACCTTC. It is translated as CASSQEGEGYGYTF.

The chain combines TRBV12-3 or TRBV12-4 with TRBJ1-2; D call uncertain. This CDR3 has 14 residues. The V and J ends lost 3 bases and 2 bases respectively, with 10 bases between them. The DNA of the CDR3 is TGTGCCAGCAGTTTTAATCCGGAAAACTATGGCTACACCTTC. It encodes CASSFNPENYGYTF.

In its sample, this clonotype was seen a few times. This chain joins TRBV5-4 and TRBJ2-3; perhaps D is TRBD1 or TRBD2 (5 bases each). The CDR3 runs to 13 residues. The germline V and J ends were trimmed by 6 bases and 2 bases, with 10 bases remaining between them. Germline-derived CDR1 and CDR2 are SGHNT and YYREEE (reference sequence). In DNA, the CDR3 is TGTGCCAGCACCCCGGGGCCCACAGATACGCAGTATTTT. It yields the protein CASTPGPTDTQYF.

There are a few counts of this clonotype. The CDR3 DNA reads as TGTGCCAGCAGACCGGGACAGGTTACCGCGTACGAGCAGTACGTC. Encoded protein: CASRPGQVTAYEQYV. The chain employs TRBV6-1 and TRBJ2-7; 8 bases are shared with TRBD1. This CDR3 comprises 15 residues. The trim removed 6 bases at V and 4 bases at J, leaving 11 bases unmatched. Germline CDR1 and CDR2: MNHNS and SASEGT.

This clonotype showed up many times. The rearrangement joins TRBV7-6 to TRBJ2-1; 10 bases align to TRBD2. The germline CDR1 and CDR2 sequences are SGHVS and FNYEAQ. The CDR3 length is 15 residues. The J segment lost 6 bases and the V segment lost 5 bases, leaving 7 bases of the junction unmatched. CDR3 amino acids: CASSQGLASTNEQFF. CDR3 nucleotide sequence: TGTGCCAGCAGCCAGGGACTAGCGAGTACCAATGAGCAGTTCTTC.